This T cell receptor beta chain was observed in a study of blood T cell repertoires in COVID-19. Study information: The United States, Italy and Spain supplied acute and convalescent COVID-19 samples. The cDNA or gDNA used as material had been derived from T cells, B-cell-depleted T cells, or PBMCs.

CDR1 is WSHSY, CDR2 SAAADI, per germline. The V end lost 2 bases, the J end lost 5 bases, and 12 bases lay between the germline ends. The CDR3 consists of 14 residues. Libraries were prepared by immunoSEQ multiplex PCR; TCRdb keeps only in-frame clonotypes and omits some of them. The sample carries over 140,000 clones, 70% to 80% recorded once. V and J are TRBV10-2 and TRBJ1-1; D unclear. This receptor was obtained from a woman in her forties or fifties with active or convalescent COVID-19. The sample was peripheral blood. The CDR3 is CASSEDRGWTEAFF. In nucleotides, the CDR3 is TGCGCCAGCAGTGAGGACCGGGGTTGGACTGAAGCTTTCTTT.